These 23 T cell receptor beta chains were all obtained from the same sample, sequenced in a study of T cell responses to AZD1222 COVID-19 vaccine. Using immunoSEQ multiplex PCR, the repertoire was profiled, and TCRdb retains in-frame clones only, with some absent. Here the sample spans more than 95,000 clones, 70% to 90% being singletons. Sequences were derived from peripheral blood, sampled on day 0 of AZD1222 vaccination. The receptors shown here come from an adult in good health.

The chain has TRBV7-2 and TRBJ1-4; 7 bases line up with TRBD1. The CDR3 covers 15 residues. Germline V lookup: CDR1 SGHTA, CDR2 FQGNSA. Losses at the gene ends were 5 bases for V and 3 bases for J; bases not matched to a gene: 6. CDR3 region: CASSRDSSANEKLFF. In DNA form, the CDR3 reads TGTGCCAGCAGCCGGGACAGTTCCGCTAATGAAAAACTGTTTTTT.

The chain employs TRBV11-2 and TRBJ1-1; TRBD1 aligns across 9 bases. The CDR3 covers 13 residues. CDR1 and CDR2 (germline): SGHAT, FQNNGV. V was clipped by 4 bases and J by 7 bases; unmatched bases: 4. CDR3 amino acids: CASSSDRGDEAFF. For the CDR3, the DNA is TGTGCCAGCAGCTCGGACAGGGGAGATGAAGCTTTCTTT.

This clone is a singleton in its sample. The chain recombines TRBV9 with TRBJ2-7; 7 positions agree with TRBD2. The trim removed 0 bases at V and 4 bases at J, leaving 10 bases unmatched. The V gene's germline CDR1 is SGDLS and CDR2 YYNGEE. CDR3 length: 16 amino acids. The CDR3 DNA reads as TGTGCCAGCAGCGTAGCGGGTAGCGGGTCCCAATACGAGCAGTACTTC. It encodes CASSVAGSGSQYEQYF.

The V gene is TRBV15, the J gene TRBJ1-2; D ambiguous. The length of the CDR3 is 16 residues. The V and J ends lost 0 bases and 7 bases respectively, with 18 bases between them. The germline V gene has CDR1 LNHNV and CDR2 YYDKDF (reference sequence). CDR3 nucleotides: TGTGCCACCAGCAGAGACTGGGCCGGGGATAATCGTGGCTACACCTTC. Translating gives CATSRDWAGDNRGYTF.

The V call is TRBV6-2 or TRBV6-3, the J call TRBJ2-7; TRBD1 or TRBD2 may be the D gene (6 bases each). V was pared by 2 bases and J by 3 bases, with 11 bases between. Per germline, CDR1 MNHEY and CDR2 SVGEGT. The CDR3 is made up of 14 amino acids. The CDR3 reads CASSYGGLGYEQYF. The CDR3 DNA sequence: TGTGCCAGCAGTTACGGGGGGCTGGGCTACGAGCAGTACTTC.

This clone was counted between two and nine times. The rearrangement joins TRBV7-9 to TRBJ1-3, with 9 nucleotides matching TRBD1. Per germline, CDR1 SEHNR and CDR2 FQNEAQ (reference sequence). The junction had 17 bases not matched to a gene; V was cut back by 5 bases and J by 3 bases. This CDR3 is built from 19 residues. In DNA, the CDR3 is TGTGCCAGCAGCAGACCGGGACAGGGCGAGACCATTGGTGGAAACACCATATATTTT. It codes for CASSRPGQGETIGGNTIYF.

V and J are TRBV7-6 and TRBJ1-1; D is perhaps TRBD1 (6 bases). Germline CDR1 SGHVS, CDR2 FNYEAQ. The V and J ends lost 2 bases and 5 bases respectively, with 15 bases between them. The CDR3 is 15 residues long. The CDR3 is CASSLRPGQRTEAFF. The CDR3 DNA reads as TGTGCCAGCAGCTTACGGCCGGGACAACGAACTGAAGCTTTCTTT.

The rearrangement links TRBV28 to TRBJ2-1; tentatively, D is TRBD2 (7 bases). CDR1 is MDHEN, CDR2 SYDVKM, per germline. Trimming took 8 bases from V and 1 from J, leaving 15 bases between them. This CDR3 has 15 amino acids. CDR3 DNA: TGTGCCAGCCTTCGAGGGGGGGGTTCCTACAATGAGCAGTTCTTC. It is translated as CASLRGGGSYNEQFF.

The rearrangement links TRBV7-3 to TRBJ1-2; D unresolved. V lost 0 bases and J 6 bases, leaving 8 bases between the germline ends. The germline CDR1 and CDR2 sequences are SGHTA and FQGTGA. The CDR3 consists of 13 residues. The CDR3 DNA is TGTGCCAGCAGCTTAACCGCCGGCCATGGCTACACCTTC. This gives the protein CASSLTAGHGYTF.

The V and J genes are TRBV10-3 and TRBJ1-6; 8 bases line up with TRBD1. From germline, CDR1 is ENHRY and CDR2 SYGVKD. The length of the CDR3 is 15 residues. The J segment lost 7 bases and the V segment lost 6 bases, leaving 8 bases of the junction unmatched. The CDR3 region is CAIRGTGTENSPLHF. The CDR3 DNA reads TGTGCCATCAGGGGGACAGGAACCGAGAATTCACCCCTCCACTTT.

V and J are TRBV5-1 and TRBJ1-4; 7 bases match TRBD1. The CDR3 covers 13 residues. Germline CDR1 is SGHRS and CDR2 is YFSETQ. Trimming took 6 bases from V and 5 from J; bases not matched to a gene: 4. The CDR3 nucleotides read TGCGCCAGCAAAAGGGACAGAAATGAAAAACTGTTTTTT. Translating gives CASKRDRNEKLFF.

The genes are TRBV9 and TRBJ2-1, with 15 bases aligning to TRBD2. J was trimmed by 7 bases and V by 4 bases; bases with no gene match: 3. The CDR3 has 15 residues. Germline V CDR1 and CDR2: SGDLS, YYNGEE. This CDR3 is CASSQGLAGGNEQFF. CDR3 coding DNA: TGTGCCAGCAGCCAGGGACTAGCGGGAGGTAATGAGCAGTTCTTC.

A single count supports this clone. V and J are TRBV6-2 or TRBV6-3 and TRBJ1-5, with TRBD1 matching over 9 bases. CDR1 is MNHEY and CDR2 is SVGEGT in the germline V gene. V gave up 6 bases and J gave up 5 bases; unmatched junction bases: 8. The CDR3 consists of 15 residues. The chain's CDR3 is CASRPGGDRDQPQHF. The CDR3 coding sequence is TGTGCCAGCAGACCTGGTGGGGACAGGGATCAGCCCCAGCATTTT.

V and J are TRBV25-1 and TRBJ2-1, with 8 bases matching TRBD2. CDR1 and CDR2 (germline): MGHDK, SYGVNS. The CDR3 runs to 16 residues. Trimming took 0 bases from V and 8 from J; bases not matched to a gene: 9. Here the CDR3 DNA reads TGTGCCAGCAGTGAATATGGAGCGGGAGCCTGGGATGAGCAGTTCTTC. It translates to CASSEYGAGAWDEQFF.

The chain is built from TRBV12-3 or TRBV12-4 and TRBJ2-7; D is unresolved. Trimming removed 0 bases at V and 2 bases at J, with 2 bases between. This CDR3 contains 12 residues. The CDR3 reads CASSLAPYEQYF. DNA of the CDR3: TGTGCCAGCAGTTTAGCCCCCTACGAGCAGTACTTC.

The V and J genes are TRBV3-1 (or the pseudogene TRBV3-2) and TRBJ2-3, with a weak D call TRBD2 (5 bases). The CDR3 has 14 amino acids. Trimming pared 4 bases from V and 8 bases from J, leaving 16 bases between. Germline lookup yields CDR1 LGHDT and CDR2 YNNKEL (reference sequence). In nucleotides, the CDR3 is TGTGCCAGCAGCCTCCCACTACTAGGGTCTACGCAGTATTTT. Translated, it gives CASSLPLLGSTQYF.

A single count supports this clone. The chain links TRBV6-1 to TRBJ1-3; no reliable D call. Germline assignment: CDR1 MNHNS and CDR2 SASEGT. V was clipped by 0 bases and J by 0 bases, with 12 bases between them. This CDR3 is built from 17 residues. The CDR3 here is CASSEAYSFSSGNTIYF. The CDR3 coding sequence is TGTGCCAGCAGTGAAGCGTACAGTTTTAGCTCTGGAAACACCATATATTTT.

The chain carries TRBV27 and TRBJ1-6, with D possibly being TRBD1 (5 bases). This CDR3 comprises 17 residues. V lost 5 bases and J 0 bases, leaving 14 bases between the germline ends. Germline V gene sequence: CDR1 MNHEY, CDR2 SMNVEV (reference sequence). The DNA for the CDR3 is TGTGCCAGCAGTCTCCGGGACCCGAGCTCCTATAATTCACCCCTCCACTTT. As protein: CASSLRDPSSYNSPLHF.

The chain recombines TRBV30 with TRBJ2-5; the D gene is possibly TRBD1 (6 bases). The CDR3 has 13 amino acids. V was cut by 4 bases and J by 0 bases, with 9 bases left in between. Germline-derived CDR1 and CDR2 are GTSNPN and SVGIG (reference sequence). CDR3 amino acids: CAWTRGYQETQYF. The CDR3 DNA is TGTGCCTGGACGAGGGGGTACCAAGAGACCCAGTACTTC.

In DNA, the CDR3 is TGTGCCAGCAGTCCGACAGCAAACCAACGGCATGGCTACACCTTC. Its protein is CASSPTANQRHGYTF. The chain has TRBV7-9 and TRBJ1-2, with D possibly matching TRBD1 (5 bases). The CDR3 contains 15 residues. The germline V gene encodes CDR1 SEHNR and CDR2 FQNEAQ (reference sequence). Trimming shortened V by 6 bases and J by 6 bases, and 20 bases separated the two germline ends.

The chain combines TRBV19 with TRBJ2-7; unclear D gene. This CDR3 spans 13 amino acids. V lost 11 bases to trimming and J lost 4 bases, with 18 bases between them. The germline V gene has CDR1 LNHDA and CDR2 SQIVND (reference sequence). For the CDR3, the DNA is TGTGCCGGGCAACACGGCAGTGGGTACGAGCAGTACTTC. Its translation is CAGQHGSGYEQYF. The whole variable domain, filled in from reference TRBV19 and TRBJ2-7, reads DGGITQSPKYLFRKEGQNVTLSCEQNLNHDAMYWYRQDPGQGLRLIYYSQIVNDFQKGDIAEGYSVSREKKESFPLTVTSAQKNPTAFYLCAGQHGSGYEQYFGPGTRLTVT.

This chain connects TRBV6-2 or TRBV6-3 to TRBJ2-7; 8 positions agree with TRBD2. After removal of 7 bases from V and 5 bases from J, the junction contained 10 bases not matched to a gene. This CDR3 has 14 amino acids. The germline CDR1 and CDR2 sequences are MNHEY and SVGEGT. The CDR3 sequence: CASTPGGSNHEQYF. The CDR3 DNA is TGTGCCAGCACCCCGGGGGGGAGTAACCACGAGCAGTACTTC.

This sequence joins TRBV6-5 and TRBJ2-3, with a tentative D call TRBD1 (6 bases). CDR1 is MNHEY and CDR2 is SVGAGI in the germline V gene. The CDR3 is 13 residues long. Trimming took 10 bases from V and 0 from J, leaving 11 bases between them. The CDR3 nucleotides are TGTGCCACCCGACAGGTTAGCACAGATACGCAGTATTTT. It yields the protein CATRQVSTDTQYF.